This section outlines one T cell receptor (beta chain) sequence together with its context. Antigen specificity is unknown. Mismatch with germline at one junction end may stem from a read error. Other nucleotide sequences from this sample produce the same CDR3. CDR1 and CDR2 (germline): SGHRS, YFSETQ. The CDR3 spans 14 residues. This sample was taken from a study of cytomegalovirus exposure and HLA in healthy donors. General observations from the study: TCR beta chain V- and J-gene trimming was linked, in a later analysis, to a missense variant in DCLRE1C. Most TCR beta V segments were productive about 87% or about 30% of the time in an earlier analysis. Some highly shared sequence variants likely arose as a pipeline artifact. In a later analysis, most CMV-associated TCR beta chains appeared HLA-restricted.

The PCR was carried out with 60 Vbeta primers and 13 Jbeta primers. This table comes from immunoSEQ multiplex PCR, and its TCRdb copy is limited to in-frame clones, with some not included. Of 120,000 to 150,000 clones in the sample, around three quarters were seen once. The sequence was collected from a woman between 35 and 50 years old in good health and CMV-seropositive. Sequenced sample: PBMCs. The chain combines TRBV5-1 with TRBJ2-5; D unresolved. The CDR3, as DNA: TGTGCCAGCAGCATCACCCTAGACCAAGAGACCCAGTACTTC. Translated: CASSITLDQETQYF. The whole variable domain, filled in from reference TRBV5-1 and TRBJ2-5, reads KAGVTQTPRYLIKTRGQQVTLSCSPISGHRSVSWYQQTPGQGLQFLFEYFSETQRNKGNFPGRFSGRQFSNSRSEMNVSTLELGDSALYLCASSITLDQETQYFGPGTRLLVL.